This T cell receptor (beta chain) is drawn from a study of shared clonotypes between healthy human individuals. The assay was carried out at the deep level. In the authors' methods: Sequence data from immunoSEQ were junction-only and lacked quality scores; consequently, filtering differed. The protocol was immunoSEQ multiplex PCR, while the TCRdb copy is restricted to in-frame clones and leaves out a portion. Clone size and the V and J calls come from that table; the DNA yielded D and trimming. The top ten clones hold about an eighth of a sample with more than 400,000 clones, around 85% of them seen once. The sample comprised PBMCs. The sequence was collected from a woman in her thirties or forties in good health. Some clones in this sample may be carry-over from other donors' samples.

The CDR3 loop is CASSRTSGDDEQFF. CDR3 in DNA: TGTGCCAGTAGCCGGACTAGCGGCGACGATGAGCAGTTCTTC. The chain is built from TRBV19 and TRBJ2-1; 10 bases match TRBD2. Trimming cost V 6 bases and J 8 bases; bases outside gene matches: 7. This CDR3 has 14 residues. The V gene's germline CDR1 is LNHDA and CDR2 SQIVND (reference sequence).